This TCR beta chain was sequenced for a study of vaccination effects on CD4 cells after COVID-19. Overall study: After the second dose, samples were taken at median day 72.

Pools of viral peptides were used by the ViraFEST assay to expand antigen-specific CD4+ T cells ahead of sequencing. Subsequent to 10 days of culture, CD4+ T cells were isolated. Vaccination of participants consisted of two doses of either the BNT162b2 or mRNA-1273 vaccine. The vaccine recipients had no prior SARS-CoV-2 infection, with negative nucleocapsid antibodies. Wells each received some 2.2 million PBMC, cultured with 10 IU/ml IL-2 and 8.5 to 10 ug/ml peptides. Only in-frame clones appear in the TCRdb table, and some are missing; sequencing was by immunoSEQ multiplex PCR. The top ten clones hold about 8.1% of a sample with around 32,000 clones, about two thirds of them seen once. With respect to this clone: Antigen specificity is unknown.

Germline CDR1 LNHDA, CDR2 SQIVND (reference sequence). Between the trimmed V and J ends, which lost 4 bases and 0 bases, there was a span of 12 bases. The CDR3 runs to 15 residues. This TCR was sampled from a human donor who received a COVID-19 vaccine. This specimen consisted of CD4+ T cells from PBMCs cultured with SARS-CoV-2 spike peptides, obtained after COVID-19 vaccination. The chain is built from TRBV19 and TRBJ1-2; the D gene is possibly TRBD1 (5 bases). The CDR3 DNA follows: TGTGCCAGTAGTAGGGCCCAGGGAACTAACTATGGCTACACCTTC. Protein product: CASSRAQGTNYGYTF. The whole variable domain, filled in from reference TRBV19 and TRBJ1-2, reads DGGITQSPKYLFRKEGQNVTLSCEQNLNHDAMYWYRQDPGQGLRLIYYSQIVNDFQKGDIAEGYSVSREKKESFPLTVTSAQKNPTAFYLCASSRAQGTNYGYTFGSGTRLTVV.